One and the same sample provided the 24 T cell receptor beta chains below, sequenced in a study of OX40 agonist ivuxolimab in advanced cancers. The protocol was immunoSEQ multiplex PCR, while the TCRdb copy is restricted to in-frame clones and leaves out a portion. The data contain some 65,000 clones, roughly 87% of them singletons. The sequencing used CD4+ or CD8+ T cells sorted from blood, collected in a trial of the OX40 agonist ivuxolimab. All receptors come from an adult with an advanced solid tumor such as melanoma, head and neck, liver or kidney cancer.

The table lists this clone with a few counts. The V call is TRBV18, the J call TRBJ1-4; tentatively, D is TRBD1 (6 bases). Per germline, CDR1 KGHSH and CDR2 LQKENI. V lost 3 bases to trimming and J lost 2 bases, with 13 bases between them. This CDR3 contains 16 residues. The CDR3 nucleotides read TGTGCCAGCTCACCGCGGACAGCCGCGACTAATGAAAAACTGTTTTTT. Encoded protein: CASSPRTAATNEKLFF.

This chain uses TRBV29-1 with TRBJ1-4; D gene unclear. The CDR3 has 10 amino acids. Per the germline V gene, CDR1 is SQVTM and CDR2 is ANQGSEA. V lost 3 bases to trimming and J lost 6 bases, with 2 bases between them. The CDR3 is CSVDDEKLFF. CDR3 bases: TGCAGCGTTGATGATGAAAAACTGTTTTTT. The full variable domain, in which reference TRBV29-1 and TRBJ1-4 provide the parts outside the CDR3, is SAVISQKPSRDICQRGTSLTIQCQVDSQVTMMFWYRQQPGQSLTLIATANQGSEATYESGFVIDKFPISRPNLTFSTLTVSNMSPEDSSIYLCSVDDEKLFFGSGTQLSVL.

This clone was picked up one time. The rearrangement links TRBV4-3 to TRBJ2-5; TRBD2 aligns across 8 bases. After removal of 4 bases from V and 5 bases from J, the junction contained 12 bases not matched to a gene. The CDR3 has 16 residues. CDR1 is LGHNA, CDR2 YSLEER, per germline. The CDR3 is CASSRSGNSGGETQYF. The DNA for the CDR3 is TGCGCCAGCAGCCGATCGGGGAATTCGGGGGGGGAGACCCAGTACTTC.

CDR3 loop: CASSSRDRGSTDTQYF. Here the CDR3 DNA reads TGTGCCAGTAGTAGCCGGGACAGGGGAAGCACAGATACGCAGTATTTT. The V gene is TRBV19, the J gene TRBJ2-3; 10 positions match TRBD1. V lost 4 bases and J lost 0; bases outside the gene matches: 4. Germline lookup yields CDR1 LNHDA and CDR2 SQIVND (reference sequence). The CDR3 extends over 16 amino acids.

This clone was observed a handful of times. In DNA form, the CDR3 reads TGTGCCAGCAGAAAGACGAATTCACCCCTCCACTTT. Translation gives CASRKTNSPLHF. V is TRBV6-1 and J is TRBJ1-6; no reliable D call. The CDR3 consists of 12 residues. CDR1 is MNHNS, CDR2 SASEGT, per germline. V lost 6 bases, J lost 7 bases, and 7 bases lay in between.

V is TRBV4-1 and J is TRBJ1-2; D perhaps matches TRBD1 (5 bases). This CDR3 is 15 amino acids long. CDR1 is MGHRA, CDR2 YSYEKL, per germline. V was clipped by 3 bases and J by 7 bases, with 18 bases between them. CDR3 sequence reads: CASSHRGRQQGGYTF. The CDR3 DNA follows: TGCGCCAGCAGCCACCGTGGGAGACAGCAGGGTGGCTACACCTTC.

The chain employs TRBV5-4 and TRBJ2-2; D is ambiguous. V lost 5 bases and J lost 7, with 12 bases in between. CDR3 length equals 13 residues. Germline-derived CDR1 and CDR2 are SGHNT and YYREEE (reference sequence). CDR3 loop: CASSPTPGGELFF. The DNA of the CDR3 is TGTGCCAGCAGTCCCACTCCGGGCGGGGAGCTGTTTTTT. Together with reference TRBV5-4 and TRBJ2-2, the CDR3 gives the full variable domain: ETGVTQSPTHLIKTRGQQVTLRCSSQSGHNTVSWYQQALGQGPQFIFQYYREEENGRGNFPPRFSGLQFPNYSSELNVNALELDDSALYLCASSPTPGGELFFGEGSRLTVL.

Here the CDR3 DNA reads TGTGCCAGCAGCGTAGCGAGAGTCGGGGATACGCAGTATTTT. This sequence encodes CASSVARVGDTQYF. This rearrangement joins TRBV9 to TRBJ2-3; D gene ambiguous. Germline V lookup: CDR1 SGDLS, CDR2 YYNGEE. The V and J ends lost 0 bases and 6 bases respectively, with 11 bases between them. The CDR3 loop spans 14 amino acids.

This clone came up once. The chain recombines TRBV5-1 with TRBJ1-1; D ambiguous. In germline, CDR1 is SGHRS, CDR2 YFSETQ. V shed 4 bases and J shed 8 bases, with 15 bases lying between them. This CDR3 region has 13 residues. The CDR3 nucleotides are TGCGCCAGCAGCGAAGCCGGGCCGCGGGAAGCTTTCTTT. It specifies CASSEAGPREAFF.

This chain joins TRBV10-1 and TRBJ2-7; 9 bases are a match to TRBD1. Per the germline V gene, CDR1 is WNHNN and CDR2 is SYGVQD (reference sequence). The CDR3 contains 15 residues. The V and J ends lost 2 bases and 6 bases, in that order; junction bases with no gene match: 8. In DNA form, the CDR3 reads TGCGCCAGCAGTGAGCTGGGACAGGGAGGGAGCGAGCAGTACTTC. Protein sequence: CASSELGQGGSEQYF.

The V and J genes are TRBV6-5 and TRBJ1-5; D unclear. V was clipped by 6 bases and J by 1 base, with 13 bases between them. This CDR3 spans 15 amino acids. Germline CDR1 reads MNHEY; CDR2 reads SVGAGI. CDR3 bases: TGTGCCAGCAGCCCCGGAGGGCCGAGCAATCAGCCCCAGCATTTT. It encodes CASSPGGPSNQPQHF.

This chain connects TRBV5-1 to TRBJ1-4, with a tentative D call TRBD1 (6 bases). Per the germline V gene, CDR1 is SGHRS and CDR2 is YFSETQ. Trimming stripped 7 bases from V and 13 bases from J, with 26 bases between. This CDR3 is built from 15 residues. CDR3 DNA sequence: TGCGCCAGCGCCCCGGAGGGGGTCCCCGGATCGGGACTGTTTTTT. Amino acid sequence: CASAPEGVPGSGLFF.

The chain uses TRBV29-1 and TRBJ2-1; 7 bases agree with TRBD2. Trimming cost V 4 bases and J 2 bases; bases outside gene matches: 5. The CDR3 sequence is 14 residues long. Germline CDR1 reads SQVTM; CDR2 reads ANQGSEA. CDR3 sequence: CSVAQRGAYNEQFF. The CDR3 DNA reads TGCAGCGTTGCCCAGCGGGGAGCCTACAATGAGCAGTTCTTC.

The chain joins TRBV4-1 to TRBJ1-1; TRBD1 agrees at 10 bases. J lost 2 bases, V lost 4 bases, and 10 bases had no gene match. The CDR3 length is 17 residues. CDR1 and CDR2 (germline): MGHRA, YSYEKL. CDR3 residues: CASSPFGTGAFNTEAFF. CDR3 nucleotide sequence: TGCGCCAGCAGCCCCTTCGGGACAGGGGCGTTCAACACTGAAGCTTTCTTT.

CDR3 region: CAIMWTHTLNTGELFF. The CDR3 DNA reads as TGTGCCATCATGTGGACCCATACATTGAACACCGGGGAGCTGTTTTTT. The rearrangement links TRBV10-3 to TRBJ2-2; no reliable D call. The V end lost 7 bases, the J end lost 1 base, and 16 bases lay between the germline ends. The germline gives CDR1 ENHRY, CDR2 SYGVKD. The CDR3 contains 16 residues.

The genes are TRBV7-6 and TRBJ1-1; tentatively, D is TRBD1 (5 bases). V lost 3 bases and J lost 1, with 15 bases in between. This CDR3 has 16 residues. The germline gives CDR1 SGHVS, CDR2 FNYEAQ. DNA of the CDR3: TGTGCCAGCAGCTTGCAACCGGGACCCAAGAACACTGAAGCTTTCTTT. Protein: CASSLQPGPKNTEAFF.

The genes are TRBV6-5 and TRBJ2-7; a weak D match, TRBD2 (6 bases). From germline, CDR1 is MNHEY and CDR2 SVGAGI. V gave up 2 bases and J gave up 2 bases, with 7 bases separating them. The CDR3 spans 13 residues. CDR3 nucleotide sequence: TGTGCCAGCAGTTACCGCGGGGCCTACGAGCAGTACTTC. This translates into CASSYRGAYEQYF.

V is TRBV6-5 and J is TRBJ1-1; TRBD1 agrees at 10 bases. V lost 2 bases and J lost 2; bases outside the gene matches: 5. The CDR3 contains 16 residues. Germline CDR1 MNHEY, CDR2 SVGAGI. As DNA, the CDR3 is TGTGCCAGCAGTTACAGGGACAGGGGCCCAAACACTGAAGCTTTCTTT. Protein sequence: CASSYRDRGPNTEAFF.

This rearrangement joins TRBV29-1 to TRBJ2-3; D is undetermined. With 7 bases removed from V and 1 base from J, the gap between germline ends came to 12 bases. The CDR3 runs to 13 residues. Germline V gene lookup returns CDR1 SQVTM and CDR2 ANQGSEA. This CDR3 reads CSAPKGGTDTQYF. CDR3 sequence (DNA): TGCAGCGCTCCCAAGGGCGGCACAGATACGCAGTATTTT.

This chain links TRBV9 with TRBJ1-1; D not resolved. Germline values: CDR1 SGDLS, CDR2 YYNGEE. Between the trimmed V and J ends, which lost 0 bases and 0 bases, there was a span of 6 bases. The CDR3 is 14 amino acids. CDR3 loop: CASSVEQLNTEAFF. As DNA, the CDR3 is TGTGCCAGCAGCGTAGAACAGTTGAACACTGAAGCTTTCTTT.

J is TRBJ2-3 and V is TRBV2, with TRBD2 matching 8 bases. Germline V gene sequence: CDR1 SNHLY, CDR2 FYNNEI. V lost 3 bases to trimming and J lost 2 bases; unmatched junction nucleotides: 4. The CDR3 has 15 amino acids. CDR3 sequence: CASSEGRGATDTQYF. The DNA of the CDR3 is TGTGCCAGCAGTGAGGGGCGGGGGGCCACAGATACGCAGTATTTT.

About this clone: The germline gene is not matched at one end of the junction; a read error may be the cause. The rearrangement links TRBV19 to TRBJ2-2, with no clear D. Germline V gene data show CDR1 as LNHDA and CDR2 as SQIVND (reference sequence). The CDR3 sequence is 13 residues long. The CDR3, as DNA: TGTGCCAGTAGTCTAGATGGCTCCGGGGAGCTGTTTTTT. This sequence encodes CASSLDGSGELFF.

This clone was observed once. The CDR3 protein is CASSIGEGAGPDEQFF. DNA of the CDR3: TGTGCCAGTAGTATAGGGGAAGGGGCAGGACCGGATGAGCAGTTCTTC. The rearrangement links TRBV19 to TRBJ2-1, with D possibly matching TRBD1 (5 bases). The CDR3 runs 16 residues. From germline, CDR1 is LNHDA and CDR2 SQIVND (reference sequence). Trimming removed 1 base from V and 8 bases from J, with 18 bases in between.

The rearrangement links TRBV19 to TRBJ2-1; tentative D call: TRBD1 (5 bases). The CDR3 sequence is 17 residues long. Per the germline V gene, CDR1 is LNHDA and CDR2 is SQIVND (reference sequence). Deletions cut 2 bases from V and 1 base from J, with 15 bases between. In nucleotides, the CDR3 is TGTGCCAGTAGTATACCCCGACAGCTATTGTCCTACAATGAGCAGTTCTTC. Protein product: CASSIPRQLLSYNEQFF.